The following is a T cell receptor beta chain sequence with its context. As yet, its antigen is unknown. Source study methods: Filtering differed since immunoSEQ provided only junctions, with no quality scores. Generated by immunoSEQ multiplex PCR, the TCRdb table keeps only in-frame clones and is missing some. D and trimming were read from the DNA, whereas the V and J calls and clone size are those reported in that table. This table has 550,000 to 700,000 clones, around 78% appearing once. The data belong to a study of shared clonotypes between healthy human individuals. The CDR3 is 17 residues long. The trim removed 7 bases at V and 6 bases at J, leaving 12 bases unmatched. From germline, CDR1 is SNHLY and CDR2 FYNNEI. Regarding the study as a whole: An effect of sequencing depth on clonotype sharing among donors was expected.

The J gene is TRBJ2-2, the V gene TRBV2; 12 bases match TRBD1. The TCR sequence derives from a woman in her 30s in good health. Sequencing input: memory CD4+ T cells sorted from blood. The subset was: CD45RA-negative fraction. CDR3 residues: CASTSWWDRGRAGELFF. The CDR3 bases are TGTGCCAGCACCTCCTGGTGGGACAGGGGGCGCGCCGGGGAGCTGTTTTTT.